This passage covers 21 T cell receptor beta chains from one sample sequenced in a study of T-cell memory formation after mild COVID-19. TCRdb recomputed calls from the 5' RACE reads with MiXCR, one row per CDR3 protein. The data show 130,000 to 150,000 distinct CDR3 sequences, roughly 21% seen once. The sequencing input was PBMCs or a T cell subset sorted from them (not recorded which). These receptors originate from an adult woman who had mild COVID-19 (a few samples of this study predate the infection). Cell type and time point are not known.

This clonotype was detected only a few times. This sequence joins TRBV5-1 and TRBJ2-7; no clear D gene. The V end lost 4 bases, the J end lost 2 bases, and 16 bases lay between the germline ends. CDR1 SGHRS and CDR2 YFSETQ come from the germline V gene. This CDR3 has 15 amino acids. This CDR3 reads CASSLGAGSAYEQYF. The CDR3 region has the DNA TGCGCCAGCAGCCTGGGTGCAGGTTCTGCCTACGAGCAGTACTTC.

The chain couples TRBV5-6 to TRBJ1-5; D is perhaps TRBD1 (5 bases). The V gene's germline CDR1 is SGHDT and CDR2 YYEEEE. The CDR3 runs to 15 residues. Deletions cut 2 bases from V and 2 bases from J, with 11 bases between. The chain's CDR3 is CASSFGGLGNQPQHF. For the CDR3, the DNA is TGTGCCAGCAGCTTTGGGGGACTCGGCAATCAGCCCCAGCATTTT.

This clonotype occurred once. J is TRBJ2-4 and V is TRBV20-1; D might be TRBD2 (5 bases). Germline V gene sequence: CDR1 DFQATT, CDR2 SNEGSKA (reference sequence). This CDR3 has 17 amino acids. Here the CDR3 reads CSASTGLASVAKNIQYF. The CDR3 nucleotides are TGCAGCGCAAGCACCGGACTCGCCAGCGTGGCCAAAAACATTCAGTACTTC.

V gene TRBV20-1 combines with J gene TRBJ2-7; 9 nucleotides line up with TRBD1. The V segment lost 2 bases and the J segment 4 bases; nucleotides outside the gene matches: 3. The CDR3 covers 13 residues. Germline CDR1 DFQATT, CDR2 SNEGSKA (reference sequence). CDR3 residues: CSARKGTGYEQYF. The CDR3 DNA is TGCAGTGCTAGAAAAGGGACAGGGTACGAGCAGTACTTC.

The chain has TRBV5-1 and TRBJ2-3, with no clear D. The CDR3 runs to 15 residues. Looked up from germline, CDR1 is SGHRS and CDR2 is YFSETQ. The germline V and J ends were trimmed by 4 bases and 5 bases, with 17 bases remaining between them. This CDR3 is CASSPARAEQDTQYF. CDR3 in DNA: TGCGCCAGCAGCCCGGCTCGTGCGGAACAAGATACGCAGTATTTT.

This clonotype was observed a handful of times. The CDR3 DNA follows: TGTGCCAGCAGCGTAGTAGGGACAGGGGTTTCTGATGAGCAGTTCTTC. The encoded protein is CASSVVGTGVSDEQFF. V is TRBV9 and J is TRBJ2-1; 10 bases fit TRBD1. V gave up 0 bases and J gave up 8 bases; unmatched junction bases: 8. This CDR3 comprises 16 residues. Germline-derived CDR1 and CDR2 are SGDLS and YYNGEE.

The chain carries TRBV12-3 or TRBV12-4 and TRBJ1-1, with 7 positions matching TRBD1. This CDR3 region has 15 residues. V lost 6 bases to trimming and J lost 4 bases; unmatched junction nucleotides: 11. As DNA, the CDR3 is TGTGCCAGCAGCCGCGACAGGGTAGGAGGCACTGAAGCTTTCTTT. The encoded protein is CASSRDRVGGTEAFF.

This clonotype has only a few counts. The chain recombines TRBV12-3 or TRBV12-4 with TRBJ2-1; D ambiguous. Trimming stripped 3 bases from V and 0 bases from J, with 9 bases between. This CDR3 comprises 15 residues. The CDR3 here is CASSFFRPSYNEQFF. The DNA of the CDR3 is TGTGCCAGCAGTTTCTTCAGGCCCTCCTACAATGAGCAGTTCTTC.

The rearrangement joins TRBV11-2 to TRBJ2-3, with 12 positions matching TRBD2. V shed 5 bases and J 6 bases; nucleotides not matched to a gene: 15. The CDR3 covers 18 residues. The V gene's germline CDR1 is SGHAT and CDR2 FQNNGV. CDR3: CASSLEGASGGAMDTQYF. In DNA, the CDR3 is TGTGCCAGCAGCCTGGAGGGGGCTAGCGGGGGGGCTATGGATACGCAGTATTTT.

The chain carries TRBV7-2 and TRBJ2-5; 11 bases agree with TRBD1. This CDR3 is built from 16 residues. The junction had 8 bases not matched to a gene; V was cut back by 5 bases and J by 3 bases. Germline V CDR1 and CDR2: SGHTA, FQGNSA. The CDR3, as DNA: TGTGCCAGCAGCCGGGACAGGGGGACTCCCAAAGAGACCCAGTACTTC. Protein product: CASSRDRGTPKETQYF.

J is TRBJ2-1 and V is TRBV6-5; a weak D match, TRBD2 (5 bases). The CDR3 is 13 amino acids. The germline V and J ends were trimmed by 2 bases and 10 bases, with 12 bases remaining between them. Germline values: CDR1 MNHEY, CDR2 SVGAGI. In DNA, the CDR3 is TGTGCCAGCAGTTACGGGGTCCGAGGGGAGCAGTTCTTC. It translates to CASSYGVRGEQFF.

This rearrangement joins TRBV7-8 to TRBJ2-5, with D perhaps given as TRBD1 or TRBD2 (6 bases each). The CDR3 consists of 15 residues. Germline V lookup: CDR1 SGHVS, CDR2 FQNEAQ. The V end was cut by 0 bases, the J end by 4 bases, with 12 bases between. The CDR3 protein is CASSLAPGAPETQYF. The CDR3 DNA follows: TGTGCCAGCAGCTTAGCGCCGGGGGCGCCAGAGACCCAGTACTTC. The full variable domain, in which reference TRBV7-8 and TRBJ2-5 provide the parts outside the CDR3, is GAGVSQSPRYKVAKRGQDVALRCDPISGHVSLFWYQQALGQGPEFLTYFQNEAQLDKSGLPSDRFFAERPEGSVSTLKIQRTQQEDSAVYLCASSLAPGAPETQYFGPGTRLLVL.

The chain recombines TRBV10-3 with TRBJ2-3, with D perhaps matching TRBD1 (6 bases). CDR1 ENHRY and CDR2 SYGVKD come from the germline V gene. Trimming removed 5 bases from V and 4 bases from J, with 10 bases in between. The CDR3 is made up of 13 amino acids. This chain's CDR3 is CAISYTGSDTQYF. The CDR3 coding sequence is TGTGCCATCAGTTATACAGGGTCAGATACGCAGTATTTT.

This CDR3 is CSARDGGFTDTQYF. CDR3 nucleotides: TGCAGTGCTAGAGATGGGGGGTTCACAGATACGCAGTATTTT. The rearrangement links TRBV20-1 to TRBJ2-3; the D gene is possibly TRBD2 (6 bases). V shed 0 bases and J shed 2 bases, with 9 bases lying between them. This CDR3 has 14 amino acids. CDR1 DFQATT and CDR2 SNEGSKA come from the germline V gene (reference sequence).

The V gene is TRBV5-1, the J gene TRBJ1-2; D is uncertain. Per germline, CDR1 SGHRS and CDR2 YFSETQ. Trimming shortened V by 0 bases and J by 2 bases, and 11 bases separated the two germline ends. The CDR3 loop spans 15 amino acids. The CDR3 DNA reads as TGCGCCAGCAGCTTGGTTGGTGACAACAACTATGGCTACACCTTC. Its translation: CASSLVGDNNYGYTF.

This chain links TRBV4-1 with TRBJ2-5; a possible D gene is TRBD2 (6 bases). Trimming left V 0 bases short and J 4 bases short, with 15 bases between. This CDR3 contains 16 residues. Per the germline V gene, CDR1 is MGHRA and CDR2 is YSYEKL. This chain's CDR3 is CASSQDWGGTGETQYF. For the CDR3, the DNA is TGCGCCAGCAGCCAAGATTGGGGCGGGACTGGAGAGACCCAGTACTTC.

The gene calls are TRBV7-9 and TRBJ1-5; 7 positions match TRBD1. CDR3 size: 13 residues. The germline V gene encodes CDR1 SEHNR and CDR2 FQNEAQ (reference sequence). V dropped 5 bases and J dropped 4; count of bases not matched to a gene: 2. CDR3: CASSRDRNQPQHF. Here the CDR3 DNA reads TGTGCCAGCAGCAGGGACAGAAATCAGCCCCAGCATTTT.

The CDR3 reads CSVGAGVGYNEQFF. In DNA form, the CDR3 reads TGCAGCGTTGGAGCGGGAGTCGGTTACAATGAGCAGTTCTTC. J is TRBJ2-1 and V is TRBV29-1, with TRBD2 matching 8 bases. Trimming removed 4 bases from V and 4 bases from J; junction bases left unmatched: 6. The germline CDR1 and CDR2 sequences are SQVTM and ANQGSEA. This CDR3 is built from 14 residues.

Only a few counts were recorded for this clonotype. V usage is TRBV7-9 and J usage is TRBJ1-2; TRBD1 aligns across 9 bases. Germline V lookup: CDR1 SEHNR, CDR2 FQNEAQ (reference sequence). V gave up 5 bases and J gave up 3 bases; unmatched junction bases: 10. CDR3 length equals 16 residues. CDR3 region: CASSHWDRERDYGYTF. CDR3 DNA sequence: TGTGCCAGCAGCCATTGGGACAGGGAAAGGGACTATGGCTACACCTTC.

The V gene is TRBV7-2, the J gene TRBJ2-1, with D uncertain. Trimming stripped 5 bases from V and 1 base from J, with 15 bases between. The germline V gene encodes CDR1 SGHTA and CDR2 FQGNSA. CDR3 length: 16 amino acids. DNA for the CDR3: TGTGCCAGCAGCGGCCGCATACCGGAATCCTACAATGAGCAGTTCTTC. This sequence encodes CASSGRIPESYNEQFF.

The rearrangement uses TRBV5-1 and TRBJ1-2, with D perhaps matching TRBD1 (5 bases). The CDR3 extends over 12 amino acids. CDR1 and CDR2 (germline): SGHRS, YFSETQ. Trimming took 3 bases from V and 5 from J, leaving 8 bases between them. This chain's CDR3 is CASSSAGYGYTF. For the CDR3, the DNA is TGCGCCAGCAGCTCTGCAGGGTATGGCTACACCTTC.